This T cell receptor beta chain came from a study of blood T cell repertoires in COVID-19. Assignment of participants to cohorts was predicated upon participant-reported clinical history. The CDR3 is made up of 14 amino acids. Trimming took off 1 base at V and 6 bases at J, with 10 bases between the two ends. Germline CDR1 and CDR2: SGHVS and FQNEAQ. The assay was immunoSEQ multiplex PCR, and TCRdb's table has in-frame clones only and misses some. In the table there are more than 110,000 clones, around 86% of which are singletons. The sequencing sample was made of PBMCs or T cells enriched from blood (not recorded which). This TCR came from a man between 50 and 59 years old who had recovered from COVID-19. The gene calls are TRBV7-8 and TRBJ1-5; tentatively, D is TRBD1 (5 bases). CDR3 in amino acids: CASSLVPQGQPQHF. The CDR3 nucleotides read TGTGCCAGCAGCTTAGTTCCCCAGGGTCAGCCCCAGCATTTT.